Listed here is a single T cell receptor beta chain. What it recognizes is unknown. This sample is drawn from a study of T-cell memory formation after mild COVID-19. Overall study results and limits: Clones shrinking from day 15 to 85 showed even CD4/CD8 mixes; later expanders tilted CD4+. Those CD4+ clones that contracted were mainly in CM and EM (CD8+ ones in EMRA).

Using constant-segment primers, 5'RACE produced TCR alpha and TCR beta cDNA libraries carrying sample barcodes and UMIs. TCRdb reanalysed the 5' RACE reads using MiXCR and keeps one entry per CDR3 protein. Among roughly 110,000 distinct CDR3 sequences listed, about an eighth were seen once. The CDR3 is 14 residues long. After removal of 0 bases from V and 7 bases from J, the junction contained 4 bases not matched to a gene. Germline assignment: CDR1 SGDLS and CDR2 YYNGEE. Sequences were obtained from PBMCs or a T cell subset sorted from them (not recorded which). The source is an adult woman who had mild COVID-19 (a few samples of this study predate the infection). Cell type and time point are not known. V is TRBV9 and J is TRBJ2-7; 10 nucleotides align to TRBD2. DNA of the CDR3: TGTGCCAGCAGCGTAGAGGGACTAGCGTCTGAGCAGTACTTC. This sequence encodes CASSVEGLASEQYF.